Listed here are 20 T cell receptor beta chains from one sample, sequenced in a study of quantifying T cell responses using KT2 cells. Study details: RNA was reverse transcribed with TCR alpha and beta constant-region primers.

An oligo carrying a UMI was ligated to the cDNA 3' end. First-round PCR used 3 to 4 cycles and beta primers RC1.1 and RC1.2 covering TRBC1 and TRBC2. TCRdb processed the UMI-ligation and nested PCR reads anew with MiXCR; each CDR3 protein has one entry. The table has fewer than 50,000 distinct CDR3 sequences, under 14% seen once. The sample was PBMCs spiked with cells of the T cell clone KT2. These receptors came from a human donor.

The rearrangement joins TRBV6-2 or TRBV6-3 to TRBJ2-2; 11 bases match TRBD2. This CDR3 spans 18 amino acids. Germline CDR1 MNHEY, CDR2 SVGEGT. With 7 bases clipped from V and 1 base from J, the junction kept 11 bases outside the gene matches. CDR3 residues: CASMGLTSGSWNTGELFF. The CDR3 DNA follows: TGTGCCAGCATGGGGCTCACTAGCGGGAGCTGGAACACCGGGGAGCTGTTTTTT.

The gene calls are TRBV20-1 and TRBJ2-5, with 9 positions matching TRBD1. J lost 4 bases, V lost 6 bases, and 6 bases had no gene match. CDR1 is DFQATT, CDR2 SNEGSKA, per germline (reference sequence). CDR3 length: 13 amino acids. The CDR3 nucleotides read TGCAGTGCCGGGACAGGGTCCGGAGAGACCCAGTACTTC. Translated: CSAGTGSGETQYF.

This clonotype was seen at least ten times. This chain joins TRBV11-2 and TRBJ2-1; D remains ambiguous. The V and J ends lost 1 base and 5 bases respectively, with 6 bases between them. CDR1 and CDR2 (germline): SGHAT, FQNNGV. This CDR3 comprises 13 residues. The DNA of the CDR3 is TGTGCCAGCAGCTTAGGACCGAACAATGAGCAGTTCTTC. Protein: CASSLGPNNEQFF.

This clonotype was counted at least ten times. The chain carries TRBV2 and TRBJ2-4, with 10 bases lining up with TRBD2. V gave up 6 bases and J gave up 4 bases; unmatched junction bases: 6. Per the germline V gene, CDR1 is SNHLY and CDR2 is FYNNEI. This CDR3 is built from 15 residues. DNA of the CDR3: TGTGCCAGCAGGAACGGACTAGCGGCGAAAAACATTCAGTACTTC. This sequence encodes CASRNGLAAKNIQYF.

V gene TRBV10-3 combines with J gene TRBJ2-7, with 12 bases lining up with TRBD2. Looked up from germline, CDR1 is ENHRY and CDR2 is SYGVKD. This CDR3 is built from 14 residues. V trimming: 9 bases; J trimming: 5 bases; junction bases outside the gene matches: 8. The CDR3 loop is CAIAARLAGDEQYF. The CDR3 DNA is TGTGCCATTGCAGCTCGACTAGCGGGAGACGAGCAGTACTTC.

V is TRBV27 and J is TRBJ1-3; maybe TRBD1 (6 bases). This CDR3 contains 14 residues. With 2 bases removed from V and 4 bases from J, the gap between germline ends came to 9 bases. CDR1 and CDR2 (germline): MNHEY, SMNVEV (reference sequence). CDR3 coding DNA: TGTGCCAGCAGTTTACGGGGGCAGGGAAACACCATATATTTT. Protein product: CASSLRGQGNTIYF.

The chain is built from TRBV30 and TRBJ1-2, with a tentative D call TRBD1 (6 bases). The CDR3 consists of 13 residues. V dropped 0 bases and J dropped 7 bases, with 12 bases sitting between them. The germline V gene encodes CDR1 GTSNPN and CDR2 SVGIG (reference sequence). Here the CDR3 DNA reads TGTGCCTGGAGTGTATTGGGGGCAGGTGGCTACACCTTC. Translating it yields CAWSVLGAGGYTF.

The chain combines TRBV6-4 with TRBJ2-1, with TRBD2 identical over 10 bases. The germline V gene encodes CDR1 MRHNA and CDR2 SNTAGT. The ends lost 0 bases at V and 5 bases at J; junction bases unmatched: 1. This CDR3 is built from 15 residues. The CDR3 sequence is CASSDSTSGHNEQFF. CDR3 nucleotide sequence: TGTGCCAGCAGTGACTCGACTAGCGGGCACAATGAGCAGTTCTTC.

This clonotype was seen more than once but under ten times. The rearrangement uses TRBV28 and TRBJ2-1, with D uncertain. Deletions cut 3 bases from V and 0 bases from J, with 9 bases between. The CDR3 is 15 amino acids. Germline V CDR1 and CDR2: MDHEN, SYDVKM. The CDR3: CASSLVFSSYNEQFF. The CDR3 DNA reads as TGTGCCAGCAGTTTGGTATTTAGCTCCTACAATGAGCAGTTCTTC. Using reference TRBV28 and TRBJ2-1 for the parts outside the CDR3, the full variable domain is DVKVTQSSRYLVKRTGEKVFLECVQDMDHENMFWYRQDPGLGLRLIYFSYDVKMKEKGDIPEGYSVSREKKERFSLILESASTNQTSMYLCASSLVFSSYNEQFFGPGTRLTVL.

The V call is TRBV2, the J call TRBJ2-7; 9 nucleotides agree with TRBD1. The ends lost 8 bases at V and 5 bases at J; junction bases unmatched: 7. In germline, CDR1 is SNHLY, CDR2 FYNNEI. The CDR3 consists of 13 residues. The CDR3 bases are TGTGCCAGCTCCCGGGACAGGGACCACGAGCAGTACTTC. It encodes CASSRDRDHEQYF.

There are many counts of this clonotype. The DNA of the CDR3 is TGTGCCAGCAAGGTCAGGGGATTCTCTGGGGCCAACGTCCTGACTTTC. Translating gives CASKVRGFSGANVLTF. This rearrangement joins TRBV2 to TRBJ2-6; perhaps TRBD1 as D (6 bases). The CDR3 contains 16 residues. V was shortened by 7 bases and J by 0 bases, with 13 bases between the two germline ends. Per the germline V gene, CDR1 is SNHLY and CDR2 is FYNNEI.

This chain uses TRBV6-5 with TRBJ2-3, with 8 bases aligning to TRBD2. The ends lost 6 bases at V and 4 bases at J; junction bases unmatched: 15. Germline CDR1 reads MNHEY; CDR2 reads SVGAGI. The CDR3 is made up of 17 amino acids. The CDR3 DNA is TGTGCCAGCAGACCCGACTATCCGCGGGAGGATGCAGATACGCAGTATTTT. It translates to CASRPDYPREDADTQYF.

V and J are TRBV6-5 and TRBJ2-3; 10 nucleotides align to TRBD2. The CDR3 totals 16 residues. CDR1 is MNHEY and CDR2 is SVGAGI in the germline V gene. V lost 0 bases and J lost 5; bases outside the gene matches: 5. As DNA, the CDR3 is TGTGCCAGCAGTTACTCCCCAGCGGGAGGGATAGATACGCAGTATTTT. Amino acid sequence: CASSYSPAGGIDTQYF.

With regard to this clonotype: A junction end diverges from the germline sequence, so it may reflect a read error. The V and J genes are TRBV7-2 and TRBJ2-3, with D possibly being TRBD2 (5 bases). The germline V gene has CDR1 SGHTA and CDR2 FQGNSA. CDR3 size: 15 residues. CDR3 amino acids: CARSATRGSTDTQYF. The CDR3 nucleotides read TGTGCCCGCAGCGCCACTAGAGGGTCCACAGATACGCAGTATTTT.

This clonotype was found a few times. CDR3 nucleotide sequence: TGCGCCAGCAGTTACCGTCGGAGGGCGGGGGGGCCAGATACGCAGTATTTT. Protein: CASSYRRRAGGPDTQYF. The rearrangement links TRBV5-1 to TRBJ2-3; 9 bases are a match to TRBD2. Germline V gives CDR1 SGHRS, CDR2 YFSETQ. With 5 bases clipped from V and 4 bases from J, the junction kept 14 bases outside the gene matches. The CDR3 consists of 17 residues.

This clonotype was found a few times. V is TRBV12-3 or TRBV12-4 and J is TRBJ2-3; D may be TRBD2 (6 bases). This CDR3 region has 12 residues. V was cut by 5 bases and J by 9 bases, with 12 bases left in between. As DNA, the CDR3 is TGTGCCAGCAGTACGAACCGGGAGACGCAGTATTTT. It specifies CASSTNRETQYF.

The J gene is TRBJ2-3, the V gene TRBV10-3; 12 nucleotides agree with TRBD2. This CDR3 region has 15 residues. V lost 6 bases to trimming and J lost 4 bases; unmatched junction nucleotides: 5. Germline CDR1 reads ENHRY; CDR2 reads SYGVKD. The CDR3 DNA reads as TGTGCCATCAGACGGACTAGCGGGATCGCAGATACGCAGTATTTT. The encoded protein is CAIRRTSGIADTQYF.

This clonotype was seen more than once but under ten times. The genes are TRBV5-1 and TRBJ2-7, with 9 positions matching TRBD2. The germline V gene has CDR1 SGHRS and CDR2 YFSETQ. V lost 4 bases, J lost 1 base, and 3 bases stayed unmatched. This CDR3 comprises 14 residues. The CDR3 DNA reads TGCGCCAGCAGCCTGGGACTAGCATCCTACGAGCAGTACTTC. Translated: CASSLGLASYEQYF.

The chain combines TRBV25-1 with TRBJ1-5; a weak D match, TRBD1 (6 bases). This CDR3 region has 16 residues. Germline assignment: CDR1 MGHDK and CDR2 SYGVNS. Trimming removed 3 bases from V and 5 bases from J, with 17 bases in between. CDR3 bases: TGTGCCAGCAGTGACAGGTTGGGGGCGTTGGATCAGCCCCAGCATTTT. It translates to CASSDRLGALDQPQHF.

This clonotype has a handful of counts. The CDR3, as DNA: TGTGCCAGCAACCTAGGGGGCGATACGCAGTATTTT. Protein: CASNLGGDTQYF. This rearrangement joins TRBV7-9 to TRBJ2-3, with 7 bases aligning to TRBD1. J was trimmed by 6 bases and V by 7 bases; bases with no gene match: 4. Germline loops: CDR1 SEHNR, CDR2 FQNEAQ (reference sequence). The CDR3 has 12 amino acids. Variable domain in full (rest from reference TRBV7-9 and TRBJ2-3): DTGVSQNPRHKITKRGQNVTFRCDPISEHNRLYWYRQTLGQGPEFLTYFQNEAQLEKSRLLSDRFSAERPKGSFSTLEIQRTEQGDSAMYLCASNLGGDTQYFGPGTRLTVL.